This section outlines one T cell receptor (beta chain) sequence together with its context. Assay used: immunoSEQ multiplex PCR; TCRdb lists only in-frame clones, some missing. The sample records about 440,000 clones, roughly 91% being singletons. The record originates from a study of blood T cell repertoires in COVID-19. In the study overall: Samples of COVID-19 (acute and convalescent) were obtained from the United States, Italy and Spain. PBMCs, B-cell-depleted T cells, or T cells were the source of the cDNA or gDNA that made up the material.

The CDR3 has 14 amino acids. V lost 0 bases, J lost 10 bases, and 7 bases stayed unmatched. CDR1 and CDR2 (germline): MGHRA, YSYEKL. Cohorts were determined from participant-reported clinical history. The source of this sequence is a man between 18 and 35 years old who had recovered from COVID-19. The specimen was PBMCs or T cells enriched from blood (not recorded which). V and J are TRBV4-1 and TRBJ1-1; 8 bases match TRBD1. This CDR3 is CASSQDLTGEGAFF. The CDR3 coding sequence is TGCGCCAGCAGCCAAGACCTGACAGGGGAGGGAGCTTTCTTT.